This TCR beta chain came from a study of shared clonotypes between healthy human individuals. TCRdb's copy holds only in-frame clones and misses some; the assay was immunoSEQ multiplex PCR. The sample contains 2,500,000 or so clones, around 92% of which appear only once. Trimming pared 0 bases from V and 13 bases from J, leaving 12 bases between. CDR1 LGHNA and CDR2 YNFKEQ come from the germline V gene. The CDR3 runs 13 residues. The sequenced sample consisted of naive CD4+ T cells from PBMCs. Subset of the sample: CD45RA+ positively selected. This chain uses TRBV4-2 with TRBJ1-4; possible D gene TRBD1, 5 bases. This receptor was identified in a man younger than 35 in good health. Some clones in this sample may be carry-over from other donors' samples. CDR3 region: CASSQERGYRLFF. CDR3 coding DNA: TGTGCCAGCAGCCAAGAGAGGGGCTATCGACTGTTTTTT.